This T cell receptor beta chain was found in a study of T cells in Graves' hyperthyroidism and ophthalmopathy. Study-level points and caveats: It was a median approximately 6.9 months before onset that the model predicted ophthalmopathy.

Using RNA transcripts as the source, TCR beta CDR3 regions were amplified. HTBI primers were the set used in a first-round RT-PCR of the TCR CDR3. TCRdb re-derived calls from the multiplex PCR reads in MiXCR, one entry per CDR3 protein. The table shows a few hundred thousand distinct CDR3 sequences, with approximately 44% occurring only once. V lost 5 bases, J lost 7 bases, and 21 bases lay in between. CDR1 is SGHTA, CDR2 FQGTGA, per germline. This CDR3 has 15 residues. A word on this clonotype: Antigen unknown.

The sequencing input was peripheral blood or thyroid tissue (not recorded which). The receptor was isolated from a woman aged 18-29 years with Graves' hyperthyroidism. The chain carries TRBV7-3 and TRBJ2-7; TRBD1 is a possible D gene (5 bases). DNA of the CDR3: TGTGCCAGCAGCCTCTACGGCCAGGGTACCGGGGAGCAGTACTTC. Translation gives CASSLYGQGTGEQYF.